A single sample gave rise to the 20 T cell receptor beta chains below, sequenced in a study of cytomegalovirus exposure and HLA in healthy donors. Vbeta (60) and Jbeta (13) primers were used in the PCR. TCRdb keeps only in-frame clones here, not all; method: immunoSEQ multiplex PCR. Seen here are approximately 150,000 clones, around 75% observed once, and the top ten hold approximately 1.6%. Input material: PBMCs. These receptors all come from a woman aged 18-35 years in good health and CMV-seronegative.

The sample holds a few counts of this clone. The chain couples TRBV4-3 to TRBJ1-1, with D maybe TRBD1 (5 bases). In germline, CDR1 is LGHNA, CDR2 YSLEER. This CDR3 has 16 residues. V was trimmed by 3 bases and J by 5 bases, leaving 19 bases between them. CDR3 coding DNA: TGCGCCAGCAGCCAGGAAGGTGGGGCAGCCGGGACTGAAGCTTTCTTT. Translation gives CASSQEGGAAGTEAFF.

The chain couples TRBV4-1 to TRBJ2-2; D perhaps matches TRBD2 (6 bases). In germline, CDR1 is MGHRA, CDR2 YSYEKL. Trimming took off 0 bases at V and 7 bases at J, with 12 bases between the two ends. The CDR3 is 15 residues long. In nucleotides, the CDR3 is TGCGCCAGCAGCCAAGATGGCGGAGGGATCGGGGAGCTGTTTTTT. Encoded protein: CASSQDGGGIGELFF.

For the CDR3, the DNA is TGTGCCAGCAGCCCCAGGGGAGCTGGCCTTCAGGGTTTCTCTGGAAACACCATATATTTT. This gives the protein CASSPRGAGLQGFSGNTIYF. This chain joins TRBV9 and TRBJ1-3; a weak D match, TRBD1 (6 bases). CDR3 size: 20 residues. Deletions cut 4 bases from V and 0 bases from J, with 26 bases between. The germline CDR1 and CDR2 sequences are SGDLS and YYNGEE.

This clone was seen a few times. The chain joins TRBV25-1 to TRBJ1-2; weak D call: TRBD1 (6 bases). Trimming cost V 4 bases and J 5 bases, with 23 bases left between them. The length of the CDR3 is 17 residues. From germline, CDR1 is MGHDK and CDR2 SYGVNS. The CDR3 region is CASSAGGGGTLIYGYTF. CDR3 in DNA: TGTGCCAGCAGTGCCGGTGGGGGGGGCACTTTAATTTATGGCTACACCTTC.

This clone was picked up one time. The chain is built from TRBV18 and TRBJ2-6; D perhaps matches TRBD1 (6 bases). Trimming removed 4 bases at V and 0 bases at J, with 10 bases between. The CDR3 is made up of 16 amino acids. The germline CDR1 and CDR2 sequences are KGHSH and LQKENI. CDR3 region: CASSRTGSSGANVLTF. CDR3 DNA sequence: TGTGCCAGCTCACGTACAGGGAGCTCTGGGGCCAACGTCCTGACTTTC.

This clone was observed a few times. The V gene is TRBV4-3, the J gene TRBJ1-4; no reliable D call. Germline CDR1 LGHNA, CDR2 YSLEER. Trimming removed 0 bases at V and 0 bases at J, with 14 bases between. The CDR3 totals 18 residues. This chain's CDR3 is CASSQDSTGGSTNEKLFF. The CDR3 bases are TGCGCCAGCAGCCAAGACAGTACCGGAGGGTCAACTAATGAAAAACTGTTTTTT.

J is TRBJ1-5 and V is TRBV18; possible D gene TRBD1, 5 bases. The CDR3 runs to 12 residues. Per germline, CDR1 KGHSH and CDR2 LQKENI. The germline V and J ends were trimmed by 3 bases and 6 bases, with 6 bases remaining between them. CDR3 coding DNA: TGTGCCAGCTCACCGGGGCTTCAGCCCCAGCATTTT. Its protein is CASSPGLQPQHF.

This chain uses TRBV7-9 with TRBJ1-1; the D gene is possibly TRBD1 (6 bases). This CDR3 has 12 amino acids. CDR1 and CDR2 from the germline V gene are SEHNR and FQNEAQ (reference sequence). V lost 2 bases to trimming and J lost 12 bases, with 13 bases between them. Here the CDR3 DNA reads TGTGCCAGCAGCTTAACAGGGCAAAAGCCTTTCTTT. It codes for CASSLTGQKPFF.

The CDR3 DNA is TGTGCCAGCACAGGGTTGGGTCAGCCCCAGCATTTT. As protein: CASTGLGQPQHF. The chain is built from TRBV6-1 and TRBJ1-5; the D gene is possibly TRBD1 (5 bases). The CDR3 sequence is 12 residues long. V lost 7 bases, J lost 6 bases, and 10 bases lay in between. Germline V gene data show CDR1 as MNHNS and CDR2 as SASEGT.

The chain uses TRBV6-6 and TRBJ2-3; the D gene is possibly TRBD1 (5 bases). The CDR3 has 13 amino acids. Germline V gives CDR1 MNHNY, CDR2 SVGAGI (reference sequence). V gave up 0 bases and J gave up 4 bases, with 5 bases separating them. The CDR3 is CASSYSGPDTQYF. The CDR3 region has the DNA TGTGCCAGCAGTTACTCGGGGCCAGATACGCAGTATTTT.

The gene calls are TRBV7-2 and TRBJ2-2; 8 bases map to TRBD2. The CDR3 contains 15 residues. Trimming took 4 bases from V and 3 from J; bases not matched to a gene: 4. Germline CDR1 SGHTA, CDR2 FQGNSA. CDR3 bases: TGTGCCAGCAGCTCCCGGGGGGGCGACACCGGGGAGCTGTTTTTT. Residues: CASSSRGGDTGELFF.

Only a few counts were recorded for this clone. This chain joins TRBV18 and TRBJ2-7; D is unresolved. V was pared by 5 bases and J by 2 bases, with 16 bases between. The CDR3 sequence is 15 residues long. Germline assignment: CDR1 KGHSH and CDR2 LQKENI. The CDR3 sequence is CASSSQSGVAYEQYF. The CDR3 coding sequence is TGTGCCAGCTCATCCCAGTCAGGCGTGGCCTACGAGCAGTACTTC. The complete variable domain, with remaining parts taken from reference TRBV18 and TRBJ2-7, reads NAGVMQNPRHLVRRRGQEARLRCSPMKGHSHVYWYRQLPEEGLKFMVYLQKENIIDESGMPKERFSAEFPKEGPSILRIQQVVRGDSAAYFCASSSQSGVAYEQYFGPGTRLTVT.

The chain couples TRBV9 to TRBJ2-1, with 9 nucleotides matching TRBD1. Germline V gene lookup returns CDR1 SGDLS and CDR2 YYNGEE. The CDR3 runs to 18 residues. V dropped 0 bases and J dropped 0; count of bases not matched to a gene: 7. CDR3 residues: CASSVGSGQGISYNEQFF. Here the CDR3 DNA reads TGTGCCAGCAGCGTAGGGTCGGGACAGGGTATCTCCTACAATGAGCAGTTCTTC.

This clone was seen a handful of times. J is TRBJ2-7 and V is TRBV21-1; the D segment call TRBD2 is taken from the table without a DNA check. TRBV21-1 is an annotated pseudogene. This CDR3 is 15 amino acids long. The DNA of the CDR3 is TGTGCCAGCAGCAAAGGGGAGCGGGGATACTACGAGCAGTACTTC. It translates to CASSKGERGYYEQYF.

This rearrangement joins TRBV5-1 to TRBJ2-1; TRBD2 matches at 7 bases. After removal of 4 bases from V and 0 bases from J, the junction contained 7 bases not matched to a gene. CDR3 length: 16 amino acids. Looked up from germline, CDR1 is SGHRS and CDR2 is YFSETQ. The CDR3: CASSPGGASSYNEQFF. The CDR3 DNA sequence: TGCGCCAGCAGCCCGGGAGGCGCGAGCTCCTACAATGAGCAGTTCTTC.

The rearrangement uses TRBV6-1 and TRBJ2-7; 10 nucleotides align to TRBD1. The CDR3 totals 15 residues. With V trimmed by 6 bases and J by 3 bases, 8 bases remained unmatched. Germline CDR1 reads MNHNS; CDR2 reads SASEGT. The CDR3 spells CASSADRGQGYEQYF. CDR3 nucleotides: TGTGCCAGCAGCGCTGACAGGGGGCAGGGCTACGAGCAGTACTTC.

The gene calls are TRBV7-9 and TRBJ2-5, with 7 positions matching TRBD1. The end of the DNA is better explained by TRBJ2-7, so the J call may be wrong. This CDR3 has 14 residues. The germline gives CDR1 SEHNR, CDR2 FQNEAQ (reference sequence). The CDR3 loop reads CASSLTGTHYEQYF. In DNA, the CDR3 is TGTGCCAGCAGCTTGACAGGGACCCACTACGAGCAGTACTTC.

The chain uses TRBV5-1 and TRBJ1-4; TRBD1 agrees at 7 bases. The CDR3 contains 13 residues. The V gene end was trimmed by 7 bases and the J gene end by 3 bases; junction bases not matched to a gene: 3. Germline CDR1 reads SGHRS; CDR2 reads YFSETQ. The CDR3 sequence: CASHRGANEKLFF. The CDR3 nucleotides are TGCGCCAGCCACAGGGGAGCTAATGAAAAACTGTTTTTT.

This clone has a handful of counts. The chain recombines TRBV27 with TRBJ2-5; 7 nucleotides match TRBD1. The germline gives CDR1 MNHEY, CDR2 SMNVEV (reference sequence). This CDR3 is built from 16 residues. Trimming removed 0 bases from V and 4 bases from J; junction bases left unmatched: 8. DNA of the CDR3: TGTGCCAGCAGTTTATCCCCGACAGGGAATGGAGAGACCCAGTACTTC. Amino acids: CASSLSPTGNGETQYF.

The rearrangement joins TRBV6-5 to TRBJ2-1; 7 nucleotides align to TRBD2. In germline, CDR1 is MNHEY, CDR2 SVGAGI. The ends lost 0 bases at V and 4 bases at J; junction bases unmatched: 6. CDR3 length: 16 amino acids. The CDR3, as DNA: TGTGCCAGCAGTTACTCGAAAGCTAGCGGTTACAATGAGCAGTTCTTC. This sequence encodes CASSYSKASGYNEQFF.